This TCR beta chain was captured by sequencing in a study of blood T cells in healthy people across ages. Study as a whole: About one barcoded beta molecule per two T cells was captured by template switching.

This CDR3 has 15 residues. After removal of 4 bases from V and 5 bases from J, the junction contained 11 bases not matched to a gene. Germline CDR1 and CDR2: DFQATT and SNEGSKA (reference sequence). This clonotype was seen only a few times. The use of a sample-barcoded 5' primer and a J-beta primer mix characterized a second PCR of about 7 to 12 cycles. TCRdb reprocessed the 5' RACE reads with MiXCR, giving one entry per CDR3 protein. Of 750,000 to 1,000,000 distinct CDR3 sequences listed, approximately 32% are singletons. These records were also assigned to another study, of T cells of mothers and their children.

This TCR was recovered from a woman aged 40 to 50 in good health. The sequencing input was blood. The genes are TRBV20-1 and TRBJ1-2; 9 bases map to TRBD1. For the CDR3, the DNA is TGCAGTGCTAACACGAACAGGGGGCAAGGGTATGGCTACACCTTC. Protein sequence: CSANTNRGQGYGYTF.